A selection of T cell receptor beta chains follows, all from one sample in a study of T cell responses to AZD1222 COVID-19 vaccine. The repertoire was sequenced with immunoSEQ multiplex PCR; TCRdb's copy has only in-frame clones and lacks some. This sample has roughly 200,000 clones, with approximately 89% found just once. The sample here was peripheral blood, taken 28 days after the second AZD1222 dose. The origin of the receptors is an adult who received the AZD1222 COVID-19 vaccine. Both conserved end residues are part of each CDR3. The D gene is left open where the match is weak. Size is stated for part of the rows, as once, few or many counts, or as a class when the clone is expanded.

D,J,length,V,size,CDR3,DNA
.,TRBJ1-5,15,TRBV27,.,CASSPGGPSNQPQHF,TGTGCCAGCAGTCCAGGAGGCCCTAGCAATCAGCCCCAGCATTTT
TRBD1,TRBJ1-5,15,TRBV19,.,CASSMTGGAGQPQHF,TGTGCCAGTAGTATGACAGGGGGCGCGGGTCAGCCCCAGCATTTT
TRBD1,TRBJ1-1,18,TRBV19,.,CASSISETGIGWNTEAFF,TGTGCCAGTAGTATATCCGAGACAGGGATAGGTTGGAACACTGAAGCTTTCTTT
TRBD1,TRBJ1-4,15,TRBV7-9,.,CASSLAGGGSEKLFF,TGTGCCAGCAGCTTAGCGGGAGGGGGCAGTGAAAAACTGTTTTTT
TRBD2,TRBJ2-3,17,TRBV24-1,.,CATSDRGEGAGTDTQYF,TGTGCCACCAGTGACCGAGGGGAGGGAGCGGGAACAGATACGCAGTATTTT
TRBD1,TRBJ2-2,16,TRBV5-4,.,CASSPRAGGGTGELFF,TGTGCCAGCAGCCCTAGGGCAGGGGGTGGGACCGGGGAGCTGTTTTTT
.,TRBJ1-5,15,TRBV18,.,CASSPGPGGNQPQHF,TGTGCCAGCTCACCAGGTCCAGGGGGCAATCAGCCCCAGCATTTT
TRBD1,TRBJ1-1,15,TRBV30,once,CAWSVRRGRGTEAFF,TGTGCCTGGAGTGTACGTAGGGGGCGCGGAACTGAAGCTTTCTTT
.,TRBJ2-7,13,TRBV6-5,.,CASSRRGPYEQYF,TGTGCCAGCAGTCGCCGGGGCCCCTACGAGCAGTACTTC
.,TRBJ2-3,14,TRBV5-1,.,CASRPFPPADTQYF,TGCGCCAGCAGACCCTTTCCTCCCGCAGATACGCAGTATTTT
TRBD1,TRBJ1-1,13,TRBV7-9,.,CASRRQGNTEAFF,TGTGCCAGCAGGCGACAGGGGAACACTGAAGCTTTCTTT
TRBD1,TRBJ2-7,13,TRBV30,.,CAWRGQGNPAEYF,TGTGCCTGGAGGGGACAGGGTAATCCGGCGGAGTACTTC
TRBD2,TRBJ2-1,14,TRBV11-2,.,CASSLERLAGEQFF,TGTGCCAGCAGCTTAGAAAGACTAGCCGGTGAGCAGTTCTTC
TRBD2,TRBJ2-1,14,TRBV10-3,.,CASSTSGGYNEQFF,TGTGCCTCCTCAACTAGCGGGGGTTACAATGAGCAGTTCTTC
.,TRBJ1-1,13,TRBV5-1,once,CASSLQEYTEAFF,TGCGCCAGCAGCTTACAGGAGTACACTGAAGCTTTCTTT
.,TRBJ1-1,15,TRBV18,.,CASSLGVGLNTEAFF,TGTGCCAGCTCACTAGGGGTCGGGCTGAACACTGAAGCTTTCTTT
TRBD2,TRBJ2-1,16,TRBV29-1,.,CSVPTTSGGGHNEQFF,TGCAGCGTTCCAACTACTAGCGGGGGGGGTCACAATGAGCAGTTCTTC
.,TRBJ1-4,17,TRBV7-9,once,CASSFKISGYDNEKLFF,TGTGCCAGCAGCTTTAAAATTTCGGGATACGACAATGAAAAACTGTTTTTT
.,TRBJ2-7,16,TRBV18,.,CASSPQRANPGDEQYF,TGTGCCAGCTCACCACAGAGGGCAAACCCAGGGGACGAGCAGTACTTC
.,TRBJ1-5,14,TRBV2,.,CASSGQGRHQPQHF,TGTGCCAGCAGTGGGCAGGGGCGACATCAGCCCCAGCATTTT
.,TRBJ1-1,17,TRBV14,.,CASSQRANPLTDTEAFF,TGTGCCAGCAGCCAGCGCGCGAATCCCTTAACGGACACTGAAGCTTTCTTT
TRBD1,TRBJ2-1,18,TRBV5-1,.,CASSPGTGPKGAYNEQFF,TGCGCCAGCAGCCCCGGGACAGGGCCAAAAGGGGCCTACAATGAGCAGTTCTTC
.,TRBJ1-2,15,TRBV27,.,CASSPLTVTYGGYTF,TGTGCCAGCAGTCCATTGACCGTGACCTACGGCGGCTACACCTTC
TRBD1,TRBJ2-2,16,TRBV19,.,CASSTADRGDTGELFF,TGTGCCAGTAGTACCGCGGACAGGGGAGACACCGGGGAGCTGTTTTTT
TRBD1,TRBJ2-1,17,TRBV19,.,CASSISWTGSSYNEQFF,TGTGCCAGTAGTATATCTTGGACAGGGAGCTCCTACAATGAGCAGTTCTTC
TRBD1,TRBJ2-1,13,TRBV5-4,.,CASSWDRANEQFF,TGTGCCAGCAGCTGGGACAGGGCCAATGAGCAGTTCTTC
.,TRBJ1-1,16,TRBV4-1,.,CASSREPGRLNTEAFF,TGCGCCAGCAGCCGCGAACCGGGACGACTGAACACTGAAGCTTTCTTT
.,TRBJ1-1,14,TRBV5-6,once,CASSLVRLNTEAFF,TGTGCCAGCAGCTTGGTTCGGTTGAACACTGAAGCTTTCTTT
.,TRBJ2-1,13,TRBV21-1,once,CASSGRHLNEQFF,TGTGCCAGCAGCGGGCGCCACCTGAATGAGCAGTTCTTC
TRBD2,TRBJ2-7,15,TRBV5-1,.,CASSLERGNSYEQYF,TGCGCCAGCAGCTTGGAGCGGGGTAACTCCTACGAGCAGTACTTC
.,TRBJ2-7,14,TRBV19,.,CASSTQAAGYEQYF,TGTGCCAGTAGTACACAGGCCGCGGGCTACGAGCAGTACTTC
.,TRBJ1-2,15,TRBV19,.,CASSDPRGGDYGYTF,TGTGCCAGTAGTGACCCGAGGGGCGGCGACTATGGCTACACCTTC
.,TRBJ1-5,15,TRBV11-3,.,CASSGFGRSYQPQHF,TGTGCCAGCAGCGGCTTTGGCAGGTCCTATCAGCCCCAGCATTTT
.,TRBJ1-4,14,TRBV5-1,.,CASRQQTTNEKLFF,TGCGCCAGCAGACAGCAAACAACTAATGAAAAACTGTTTTTT
TRBD1,TRBJ1-1,14,TRBV7-8,.,CASSPRDRGTEAFF,TGTGCCAGCAGCCCCAGGGACAGGGGAACTGAAGCTTTCTTT
.,TRBJ2-7,13,TRBV5-5,.,CASSLHQGYEQYF,TGTGCCAGCAGCTTGCATCAGGGGTACGAGCAGTACTTC
TRBD1,TRBJ1-1,17,TRBV27,.,CASSRRDRGGRNTEAFF,TGTGCCAGCAGTCGACGGGACAGGGGTGGTAGGAACACTGAAGCTTTCTTT
.,TRBJ2-1,15,TRBV7-3,.,CADELPGLSRGEQFF,TGTGCCGATGAACTTCCAGGTTTAAGTCGGGGTGAGCAGTTCTTC
.,TRBJ2-4,13,TRBV6-2/TRBV6-3,.,CASSYGSANIQYF,TGTGCCAGCAGTTACGGTAGCGCGAACATTCAGTACTTC
.,TRBJ2-5,13,TRBV7-3,.,CASSQKTKETQYF,TGTGCCAGCAGCCAAAAAACTAAAGAGACCCAGTACTTC
.,TRBJ1-2,13,TRBV19,.,CASSEVVNYGYTF,TGTGCCAGTAGTGAGGTCGTCAACTATGGCTACACCTTC
TRBD2,TRBJ2-7,16,TRBV6-5,.,CASSYSRSPTGGEQYF,TGTGCCAGCAGTTACTCGAGGAGCCCCACGGGGGGCGAGCAGTACTTC
.,TRBJ2-2,13,TRBV27,.,CASSYRNTGELFF,TGTGCCAGCAGTTACAGAAACACCGGGGAGCTGTTTTTT
TRBD2,TRBJ2-5,15,TRBV5-4,.,CASSLSSGRVSTQYF,TGTGCCAGCAGCTTGTCAAGCGGGAGGGTCTCGACCCAGTACTTC
.,TRBJ2-1,15,TRBV11-3,once,CASSLGISPLDEQFF,TGTGCCAGCAGCTTGGGGATCTCCCCGTTGGATGAGCAGTTCTTC
TRBD2,TRBJ2-7,15,TRBV11-2,.,CASSSKRLAGGEQYF,TGTGCCAGCAGCTCCAAGAGACTAGCGGGAGGGGAGCAGTACTTC